Below are 11 T cell receptor beta chains sequenced from a single sample in a study of T cell responses to AZD1222 COVID-19 vaccine. Profiled with immunoSEQ multiplex PCR; TCRdb holds only in-frame clones, not every one. The sample has roughly 50,000 clones; around 85% are singletons. The material was peripheral blood, obtained 28 days after the second AZD1222 dose. The receptors here all came from an adult who received the AZD1222 COVID-19 vaccine.

The V gene is TRBV19, the J gene TRBJ2-1; 12 positions agree with TRBD2. Looked up from germline, CDR1 is LNHDA and CDR2 is SQIVND (reference sequence). The CDR3 consists of 15 residues. The ends lost 5 bases at V and 6 bases at J; junction bases unmatched: 5. DNA for the CDR3: TGTGCCAGTAGTCGGACTAGCGGGACGGGCAATGAGCAGTTCTTC. Protein product: CASSRTSGTGNEQFF. The full variable domain, rest sourced from reference TRBV19 and TRBJ2-1, is DGGITQSPKYLFRKEGQNVTLSCEQNLNHDAMYWYRQDPGQGLRLIYYSQIVNDFQKGDIAEGYSVSREKKESFPLTVTSAQKNPTAFYLCASSRTSGTGNEQFFGPGTRLTVL.

This chain connects TRBV5-4 to TRBJ1-1; 8 nucleotides line up with TRBD1. The CDR3 has 13 amino acids. V shed 2 bases, J shed 4 bases, and the junction held 1 base outside the gene matches. CDR1 SGHNT and CDR2 YYREEE come from the germline V gene (reference sequence). The CDR3 bases are TGTGCCAGCAGCTTCACAGGGGGCACTGAAGCTTTCTTT. This sequence encodes CASSFTGGTEAFF.

This clone is a singleton in its sample. V usage is TRBV27 and J usage is TRBJ2-3; 7 nucleotides agree with TRBD2. Germline values: CDR1 MNHEY, CDR2 SMNVEV (reference sequence). The CDR3 totals 17 residues. The J segment lost 3 bases and the V segment lost 1 base, leaving 10 bases of the junction unmatched. The CDR3: CASSLYGLGPKTDTQYF. The CDR3 DNA reads TGTGCCAGCAGTTTATACGGACTAGGCCCTAAGACAGATACGCAGTATTTT.

The chain carries TRBV7-9 and TRBJ1-2; 7 positions match TRBD1. The CDR3 length is 13 residues. Unmatched junction bases numbered 10, after V lost 7 bases and J lost 8 bases. Per the germline V gene, CDR1 is SEHNR and CDR2 is FQNEAQ (reference sequence). The CDR3 region is CASTQGGSWGYTF. In DNA form, the CDR3 reads TGTGCCAGCACTCAGGGGGGATCGTGGGGCTACACCTTC.

The chain employs TRBV5-8 and TRBJ2-5; D is uncertain. The CDR3 runs 10 residues. V was clipped by 7 bases and J by 7 bases, with 8 bases between them. CDR1 is SGHTS, CDR2 YDEGEE, per germline. The CDR3 reads CASLLGTQYF. The CDR3 coding sequence is TGTGCCAGCCTGCTGGGGACCCAGTACTTC. The variable domain in full, completed from reference TRBV5-8 and TRBJ2-5, reads EAGVTQSPTHLIKTRGQQATLRCSPISGHTSVYWYQQALGLGLQFLLWYDEGEERNRGNFPPRFSGRQFPNYSSELNVNALELEDSALYLCASLLGTQYFGPGTRLLVL.

The chain has TRBV5-1 and TRBJ1-2, with unresolved D. Germline V lookup: CDR1 SGHRS, CDR2 YFSETQ. The CDR3 spans 16 residues. V was shortened by 1 base and J by 8 bases, with 21 bases between the two germline ends. The CDR3 DNA is TGCGCCAGCAGCTTGCGGGAGGGCGGTGTTGACTTCGGCTACACCTTC. This gives the protein CASSLREGGVDFGYTF.

The CDR3 bases are TGTGCCAGCAGTGAATTGGGACTCTCCTACGAGCAGTACTTC. Its translation is CASSELGLSYEQYF. The chain combines TRBV25-1 with TRBJ2-7, with a possible D match to TRBD2 (6 bases). This CDR3 is built from 14 residues. The germline V and J ends were trimmed by 1 base and 0 bases, with 7 bases remaining between them. Germline loops: CDR1 MGHDK, CDR2 SYGVNS.

The chain combines TRBV2 with TRBJ1-4; TRBD1 might be the D (6 bases). The germline V gene encodes CDR1 SNHLY and CDR2 FYNNEI. The CDR3 has 15 amino acids. Trimming removed 6 bases from V and 7 bases from J, with 18 bases in between. CDR3: CASSRRGGAGEKLFF. As DNA, the CDR3 is TGTGCCAGCAGCAGAAGGGGGGGCGCGGGTGAAAAACTGTTTTTT.

The chain links TRBV9 to TRBJ2-3, with TRBD2 as a possible D gene (6 bases). Germline V CDR1 and CDR2: SGDLS, YYNGEE. V was clipped by 0 bases and J by 1 base, with 12 bases between them. The CDR3 loop spans 16 amino acids. This CDR3 is CASSVGGSGRTDTQYF. For the CDR3, the DNA is TGTGCCAGCAGCGTAGGAGGTAGCGGACGCACAGATACGCAGTATTTT. The full variable domain, its missing parts supplied by reference TRBV9 and TRBJ2-3, is DSGVTQTPKHLITATGQRVTLRCSPRSGDLSVYWYQQSLDQGLQFLIQYYNGEERAKGNILERFSAQQFPDLHSELNLSSLELGDSALYFCASSVGGSGRTDTQYFGPGTRLTVL.

This clone was seen once. The chain employs TRBV3-1 (or the pseudogene TRBV3-2) and TRBJ2-7; D may be TRBD2 (5 bases). Trimming stripped 4 bases from V and 0 bases from J, with 10 bases between. Germline V gene sequence: CDR1 LGHDT, CDR2 YNNKEL (reference sequence). There are 14 residues in the CDR3. This chain's CDR3 is CASSRGKHSYEQYF. Written as DNA, the CDR3 is TGTGCCAGCAGCCGAGGGAAGCACTCCTACGAGCAGTACTTC.

This chain joins TRBV7-9 and TRBJ2-7; tentatively, D is TRBD1 (6 bases). Germline assignment: CDR1 SEHNR and CDR2 FQNEAQ (reference sequence). V dropped 3 bases and J dropped 6 bases, with 27 bases sitting between them. The CDR3 runs to 18 residues. The CDR3 coding sequence is TGTGCCAGCAGCTTCAAGCAAATGACCGGGACACCCTTTGGCGAGCAGTACTTC. This sequence encodes CASSFKQMTGTPFGEQYF.